This T cell receptor (beta chain) is from a study of monozygotic twins with cystic fibrosis. Across the study: Library input was three micrograms of fragmented DNA, with 15 PCR cycles.

Whole-study findings and limits: Unrelated CF individuals shared fewer identical clonotypes than monozygotic CF twins. Shared CDR3 numbers were not associated with age, concordance or severity.

A remark on this clone: Its antigen is as yet unknown.

The CDR3 runs 11 residues. Germline CDR1 reads GTSNPN; CDR2 reads SVGIG (reference sequence). The V gene lost 2 bases and the J gene lost 8 bases, with 7 bases spanning the gap. Produced via immunoSEQ multiplex PCR; TCRdb's table is partial and in-frame only. Counted here are under 30,000 clones, around nine tenths occurring once; the ten biggest clones make up 0.45% to 0.65%. The sequencing sample was made of blood. The sequence derives from a girl aged 2 to 9 with cystic fibrosis. The chain recombines TRBV30 with TRBJ2-1; D uncertain. CDR3 residues: CAWSFRDEQFF. The CDR3 DNA follows: TGTGCCTGGAGTTTCCGAGATGAGCAGTTCTTC.